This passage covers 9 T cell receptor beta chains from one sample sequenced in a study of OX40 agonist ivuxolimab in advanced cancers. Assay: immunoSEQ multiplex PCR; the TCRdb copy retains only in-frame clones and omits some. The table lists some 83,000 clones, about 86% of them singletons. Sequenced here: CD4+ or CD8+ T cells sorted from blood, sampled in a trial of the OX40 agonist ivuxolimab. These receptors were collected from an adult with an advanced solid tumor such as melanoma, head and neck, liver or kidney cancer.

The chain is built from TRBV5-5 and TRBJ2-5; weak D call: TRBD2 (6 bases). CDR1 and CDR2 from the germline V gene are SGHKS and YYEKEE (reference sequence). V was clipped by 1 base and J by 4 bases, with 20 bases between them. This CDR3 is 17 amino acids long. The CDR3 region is CASSLFYSGSGLETQYF. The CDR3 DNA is TGTGCCAGCAGCTTGTTCTATAGCGGAAGCGGTTTAGAGACCCAGTACTTC.

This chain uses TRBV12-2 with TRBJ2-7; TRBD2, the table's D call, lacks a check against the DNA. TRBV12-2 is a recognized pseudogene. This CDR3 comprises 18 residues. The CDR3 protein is CASRLAKVLTSGGYEQYF. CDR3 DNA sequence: TGTGCAAGTCGCTTAGCGAAGGTCCTGACTAGCGGGGGCTACGAGCAGTACTTC.

CDR3 residues: CASSLGTRAGYNEQFF. The CDR3 DNA is TGTGCCAGCAGTTTAGGGACGCGGGCGGGGTACAATGAGCAGTTCTTC. The gene calls are TRBV27 and TRBJ2-1; D perhaps matches TRBD2 (6 bases). From germline, CDR1 is MNHEY and CDR2 SMNVEV (reference sequence). This CDR3 spans 16 amino acids. V lost 2 bases to trimming and J lost 4 bases, with 15 bases between them.

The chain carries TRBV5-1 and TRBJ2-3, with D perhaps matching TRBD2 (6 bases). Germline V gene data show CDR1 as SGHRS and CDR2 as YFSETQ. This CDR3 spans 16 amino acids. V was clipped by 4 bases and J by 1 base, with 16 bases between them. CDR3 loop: CASSAPAGTGTDTQYF. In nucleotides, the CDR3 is TGCGCCAGCAGCGCACCGGCCGGGACTGGCACAGATACGCAGTATTTT.

The CDR3 protein is CASSPQGTSTDTQYF. CDR3 DNA: TGTGCCAGCAGCCCACAGGGTACTAGCACAGATACGCAGTATTTT. This chain connects TRBV7-6 to TRBJ2-3; tentative D call: TRBD1 (6 bases). The V end lost 5 bases, the J end lost 0 bases, and 12 bases lay between the germline ends. The CDR3 runs to 15 residues. The germline gives CDR1 SGHVS, CDR2 FNYEAQ. Full variable domain (rest looked up from reference TRBV7-6 and TRBJ2-3): GAGVSQSPRYKVTKRGQDVALRCDPISGHVSLYWYRQALGQGPEFLTYFNYEAQQDKSGLPNDRFSAERPEGSISTLTIQRTEQRDSAMYRCASSPQGTSTDTQYFGPGTRLTVL.

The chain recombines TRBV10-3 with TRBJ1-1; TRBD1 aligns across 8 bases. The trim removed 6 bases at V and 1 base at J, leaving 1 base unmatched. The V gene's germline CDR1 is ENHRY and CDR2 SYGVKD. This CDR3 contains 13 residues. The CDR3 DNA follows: TGTGCCATCAGGGACAGGGCGAACACTGAAGCTTTCTTT. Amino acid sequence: CAIRDRANTEAFF.

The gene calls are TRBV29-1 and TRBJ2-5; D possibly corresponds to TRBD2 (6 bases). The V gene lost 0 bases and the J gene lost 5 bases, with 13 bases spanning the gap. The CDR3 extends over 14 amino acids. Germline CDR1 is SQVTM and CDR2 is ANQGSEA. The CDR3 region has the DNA TGCAGCGTTGAAGATCAAAGGAGGGGTGAGACCCAGTACTTC. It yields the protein CSVEDQRRGETQYF.

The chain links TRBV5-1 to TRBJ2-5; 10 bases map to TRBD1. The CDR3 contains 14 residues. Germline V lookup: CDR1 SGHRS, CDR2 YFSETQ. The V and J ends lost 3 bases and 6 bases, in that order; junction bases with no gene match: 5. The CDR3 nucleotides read TGCGCCAGCAGCTCGCCGGGACAGGGGAAGACCCAGTACTTC. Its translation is CASSSPGQGKTQYF.

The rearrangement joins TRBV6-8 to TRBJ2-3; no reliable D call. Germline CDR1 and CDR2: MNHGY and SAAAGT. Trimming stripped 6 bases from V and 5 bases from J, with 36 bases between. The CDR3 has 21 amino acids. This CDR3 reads CASSHYIGQPKILYHQDTQYF. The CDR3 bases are TGTGCCAGCAGCCACTATATAGGTCAACCCAAAATACTATATCACCAAGATACGCAGTATTTT.